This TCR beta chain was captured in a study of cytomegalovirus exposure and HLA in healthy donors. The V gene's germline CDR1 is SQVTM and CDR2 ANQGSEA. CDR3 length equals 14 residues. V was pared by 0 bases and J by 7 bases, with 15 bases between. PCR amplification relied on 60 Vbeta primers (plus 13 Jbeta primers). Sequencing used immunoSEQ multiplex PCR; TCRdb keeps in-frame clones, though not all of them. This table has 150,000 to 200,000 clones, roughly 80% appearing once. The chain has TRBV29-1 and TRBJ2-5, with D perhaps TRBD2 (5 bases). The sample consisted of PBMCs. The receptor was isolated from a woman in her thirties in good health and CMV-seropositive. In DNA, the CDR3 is TGCAGCGTTGAAGAAGGGCTAGCCGGCGGGACCCAGTACTTC. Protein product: CSVEEGLAGGTQYF.